This T cell receptor beta chain was documented in a study of monozygotic twins with inflammatory bowel disease. Study-level findings and limits: IBD patients displayed reduced TCRbeta diversity (inverse Simpson) when set against healthy co-twins.

CDR1 is GTSNPN, CDR2 SVGIG, per germline (reference sequence). CDR3 length: 12 amino acids. Concerning this clonotype itself: Its antigen is currently unknown.

Input per TCR library consisted of approximately 3.5 ug of total RNA. The authors made each sample's cDNA in eight separate reactions. Template-switch reactions added UMIs with a 6-nucleotide sample barcode. TCRdb re-called the 5' RACE reads and catalogs CDR3 proteins one per entry, DNA excluded. The sample data list 420,000 or so distinct CDR3 sequences. V usage is TRBV30 and J usage is TRBJ1-1. Sequencing input: blood. This TCR was sampled from a human donor with ulcerative colitis or Crohn's disease, or a healthy co-twin of an affected twin (not recorded which). The CDR3 sequence: CAWSLGNTEAFF. Supplemented by reference TRBV30 and TRBJ1-1, the full variable domain reads SQTIHQWPATLVQPVGSPLSLECTVEGTSNPNLYWYRQAAGRGLQLLFYSVGIGQISSEVPQNLSASRPQDRQFILSSKKLLLSDSGFYLCAWSLGNTEAFFGQGTRLTVV.